This T cell receptor (beta chain) was captured by sequencing in a study of blood T cell repertoires in COVID-19. With V trimmed by 8 bases and J by 7 bases, 8 bases remained unmatched. This CDR3 spans 14 amino acids. The germline CDR1 and CDR2 sequences are LNHDA and SQIVND (reference sequence). Clones were read by immunoSEQ multiplex PCR, and TCRdb kept only the in-frame ones, dropping some. The sample consists of some 260,000 clones, about 90% of them appearing once. The chain links TRBV19 to TRBJ2-1, with 10 bases identical to TRBD2. Sequencing was carried out using peripheral blood. The sequence was collected from a woman aged 70-85 years with COVID-19, enrolled during active disease. CDR3 region: CASRSGGFINEQFF. DNA for the CDR3: TGTGCCAGTCGTAGCGGGGGGTTTATTAATGAGCAGTTCTTC.